This T cell receptor (beta chain) is drawn from a study of cytomegalovirus exposure and HLA in healthy donors. 60 Vbeta and 13 Jbeta primers were used in PCR. Sequencing was performed with immunoSEQ multiplex PCR; in TCRdb, only in-frame clones are kept and a portion is missing. The repertoire has over 75,000 clones, around a tenth of them found once; the top ten carry 4.5% to 6.5%. Findings and caveats of the study: Analyzed later, most CMV-associated TCR beta chains appeared HLA-restricted. 87-base-pair reads could not separate some V segments, including TRBV6-2 and TRBV6-3.

Although they were nominally healthy when sampled, donors likely had unrecorded immune exposures. The length of the CDR3 is 12 residues. V lost 5 bases, J lost 4 bases, and 8 bases lay in between. The germline V gene encodes CDR1 ENHRY and CDR2 SYGVKD. Turning to this clone: Antigen: not known.

The source is a man aged 45 to 65 in good health and CMV-seropositive. The material sequenced was PBMCs. V usage is TRBV10-3 and J usage is TRBJ2-5, with a possible D match to TRBD2 (5 bases). The CDR3 here is CAISIGGETQYF. The CDR3 DNA reads as TGTGCCATCAGTATCGGAGGAGAGACCCAGTACTTC.